The clone carrying this T cell receptor (beta chain) has only a few counts. Its target is unknown. Trimming took off 2 bases at V and 5 bases at J, with 6 bases between the two ends. CDR3 length: 12 amino acids. Germline lookup yields CDR1 GTSNPN and CDR2 SVGIG (reference sequence). This sample is part of a study of beta chain features in type 1 diabetes. Since all of the isolated RNA was reverse transcribed, expressed TCRB transcripts were what got sequenced. There were 3 million to 4 million reads on average in the naive, central memory and regulatory T cell samples. The repertoire was sequenced with immunoSEQ multiplex PCR; TCRdb's copy has only in-frame clones and lacks some. This table holds about half a million clones, around 28% found once. Study-level points and caveats: More deletions and fewer insertions at VDJ junctions were found in patients with type 1 diabetes. Researchers reported that naive, central memory and Treg TCRB repertoires appeared more similar in patients than in healthy donors. For TCRB rearrangement, an influence of HLA type remained unresolved here.

The receptor's source is a man younger than 35 in good health. Sequencing was performed on naive CD4+ T cells from blood. The rearrangement uses TRBV30 and TRBJ2-2; no clear D gene. DNA for the CDR3: TGTGCCTGGAGTACGACAACCGGGGAGCTGTTTTTT. Its protein product is CAWSTTTGELFF.